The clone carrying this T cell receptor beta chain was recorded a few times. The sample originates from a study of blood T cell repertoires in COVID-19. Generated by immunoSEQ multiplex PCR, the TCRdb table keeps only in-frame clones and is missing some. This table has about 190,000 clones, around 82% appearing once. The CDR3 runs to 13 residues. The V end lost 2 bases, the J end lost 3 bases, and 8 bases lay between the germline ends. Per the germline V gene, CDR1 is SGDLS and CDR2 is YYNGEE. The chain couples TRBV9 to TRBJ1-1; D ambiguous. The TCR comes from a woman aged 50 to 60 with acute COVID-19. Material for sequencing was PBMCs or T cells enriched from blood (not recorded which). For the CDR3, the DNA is TGTGCCAGCAGCGTTCTTCCCGACACTGAAGCTTTCTTT. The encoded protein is CASSVLPDTEAFF. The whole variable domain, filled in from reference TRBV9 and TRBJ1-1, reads DSGVTQTPKHLITATGQRVTLRCSPRSGDLSVYWYQQSLDQGLQFLIQYYNGEERAKGNILERFSAQQFPDLHSELNLSSLELGDSALYFCASSVLPDTEAFFGQGTRLTVV.